Below are 13 T cell receptor beta chains sequenced from a single sample in a study of blood T cells in healthy people across ages (dated by TCRdb to the mid-2010s). The library was generated by 5' RACE. The run used an Illumina HiSeq 2500. A second PCR of about 7 to 12 cycles was run with a J-beta primer mix and a sample-barcoded 5' primer. The raw public data were reprocessed by TCRdb itself: fastp quality trimming at Q25, MiXCR clonotype calling, in-frame beta chains only. Each CDR3 protein gets just one entry, which takes the most common genes and DNA from the rows behind it. The sample includes over 700,000 distinct CDR3 sequences, with about 48% observed a single time. The biggest ten clones account for about 38% of the sample. The specimen was blood. These receptors were obtained from a man aged 80 or over in good health.

This clonotype was seen a few times. The chain recombines TRBV7-2 with TRBJ2-3; D gene unclear. The CDR3 contains 12 residues. The V end lost 0 bases, the J end lost 14 bases, and 12 bases lay between the germline ends. CDR1 is SGHTA and CDR2 is FQGNSA in the germline V gene. Here the CDR3 DNA reads TGTGCCAGCAGCTTAGCGTACAGATACGCGTATTTT. Amino acid sequence: CASSLAYRYAYF.

A few counts support this clonotype. The CDR3 loop is CASSALGAASYEQYF. The CDR3 DNA is TGTGCCAGCAGTGCCCTAGGAGCGGCCTCCTACGAGCAGTACTTC. The chain joins TRBV25-1 to TRBJ2-7, with TRBD2 as a possible D gene (5 bases). Germline-derived CDR1 and CDR2 are MGHDK and SYGVNS. V was cut by 4 bases and J by 0 bases, with 13 bases left in between. CDR3 length: 15 residues.

In nucleotides, the CDR3 is TGTGCCAGCAGTTTGGACAGGATTTTCTACAATGAGCAGTTCTTC. Translating it yields CASSLDRIFYNEQFF. This rearrangement joins TRBV12-3 or TRBV12-4 to TRBJ2-1; 7 bases agree with TRBD1. V trimming: 3 bases; J trimming: 3 bases; junction bases outside the gene matches: 5. The CDR3 contains 15 residues.

A single count supports this clonotype. The chain uses TRBV5-1 and TRBJ1-2; D is ambiguous. The germline gives CDR1 SGHRS, CDR2 YFSETQ. This CDR3 is built from 14 residues. Trimming cost V 2 bases and J 5 bases, with 13 bases left between them. The CDR3: CASSFSGSEYGYTF. The CDR3 DNA is TGCGCCAGCAGCTTCAGCGGTTCAGAATATGGCTACACCTTC.

This clonotype showed up just a few times. This rearrangement joins TRBV9 to TRBJ1-1; no firm D call. V lost 0 bases and J lost 1, with 10 bases in between. This CDR3 contains 15 residues. The germline gives CDR1 SGDLS, CDR2 YYNGEE. This CDR3 reads CASSVGIGRNTEAFF. The CDR3 bases are TGTGCCAGCAGCGTAGGAATTGGGAGGAACACTGAAGCTTTCTTT.

The genes are TRBV12-3 or TRBV12-4 and TRBJ2-2, with TRBD2 identical over 8 bases. CDR3 length equals 15 residues. J lost 3 bases, V lost 1 base, and 1 base had no gene match. DNA of the CDR3: TGTGCCAGCAGTTTAGACGGGAGGGACACCGGGGAGCTGTTTTTT. Translated: CASSLDGRDTGELFF.

V and J are TRBV4-1 and TRBJ1-4; D not certain. Trimming shortened V by 5 bases and J by 7 bases, and 17 bases separated the two germline ends. The CDR3 is made up of 15 amino acids. Per the germline V gene, CDR1 is MGHRA and CDR2 is YSYEKL. In nucleotides, the CDR3 is TGCGCCAGCAGCGAAATCGGACTGCCAGGTGAAAAACTGTTTTTT. Its protein product is CASSEIGLPGEKLFF.

This clonotype was detected a few times. The chain is built from TRBV7-9 and TRBJ2-5; 8 bases line up with TRBD2. CDR3 length: 14 residues. The V gene's germline CDR1 is SEHNR and CDR2 FQNEAQ (reference sequence). V trimming: 5 bases; J trimming: 5 bases; junction bases outside the gene matches: 7. CDR3 loop: CASSLGASGETQYF. The CDR3 DNA reads as TGTGCCAGCAGCCTAGGGGCTAGCGGGGAGACCCAGTACTTC.

CDR3 DNA sequence: TGTGCCAGCAGTGCCAATCGACCCGGGGGTATGGACGAGCAGTACTTC. Protein: CASSANRPGGMDEQYF. The V call is TRBV25-1, the J call TRBJ2-7; possible D gene TRBD2, 6 bases. V was trimmed by 4 bases and J by 5 bases, leaving 21 bases between them. CDR3 length equals 16 residues. CDR1 and CDR2 (germline): MGHDK, SYGVNS.

The CDR3 DNA is TGCGCCAGCAGCCAAGAGATTTCGGGGGCGCAGATGTACGAGCAGTACTTC. Amino acids: CASSQEISGAQMYEQYF. This chain links TRBV4-1 with TRBJ2-5; D may be TRBD1 or TRBD2 (6 bases each). The DNA end favors TRBJ2-7, so the J call may be wrong. This CDR3 contains 17 residues. Germline CDR1 is MGHRA and CDR2 is YSYEKL.

This clonotype turned up a few times. This rearrangement joins TRBV10-3 to TRBJ2-5; weak D call: TRBD1 (5 bases). The DNA end is more similar to TRBJ2-7, so the J call may be wrong. The CDR3 is 14 residues long. Germline assignment: CDR1 ENHRY and CDR2 SYGVKD. The CDR3 sequence is CAITSTASGDEQYF. The CDR3 DNA reads TGTGCCATCACTTCGACAGCCTCGGGTGACGAGCAGTACTTC.

The table lists this clonotype with a few counts. This sequence joins TRBV9 and TRBJ1-2; 9 positions match TRBD1. CDR3 length equals 14 residues. Germline CDR1 is SGDLS and CDR2 is YYNGEE. V trimming: 4 bases; J trimming: 5 bases; junction bases outside the gene matches: 6. Here the CDR3 reads CASSFEGQGYGYTF. The CDR3 DNA sequence: TGTGCCAGCAGCTTCGAGGGACAGGGTTATGGCTACACCTTC.

This clonotype was seen only a few times. The genes are TRBV7-6 and TRBJ2-5; D call uncertain. The CDR3 has 13 amino acids. Germline V lookup: CDR1 SGHVS, CDR2 FNYEAQ. V lost 0 bases, J lost 7 bases, and 9 bases lay in between. In nucleotides, the CDR3 is TGTGCCAGCAGCTTAGCTCCCCCAGGGACCCAGTACTTC. Amino acids: CASSLAPPGTQYF.